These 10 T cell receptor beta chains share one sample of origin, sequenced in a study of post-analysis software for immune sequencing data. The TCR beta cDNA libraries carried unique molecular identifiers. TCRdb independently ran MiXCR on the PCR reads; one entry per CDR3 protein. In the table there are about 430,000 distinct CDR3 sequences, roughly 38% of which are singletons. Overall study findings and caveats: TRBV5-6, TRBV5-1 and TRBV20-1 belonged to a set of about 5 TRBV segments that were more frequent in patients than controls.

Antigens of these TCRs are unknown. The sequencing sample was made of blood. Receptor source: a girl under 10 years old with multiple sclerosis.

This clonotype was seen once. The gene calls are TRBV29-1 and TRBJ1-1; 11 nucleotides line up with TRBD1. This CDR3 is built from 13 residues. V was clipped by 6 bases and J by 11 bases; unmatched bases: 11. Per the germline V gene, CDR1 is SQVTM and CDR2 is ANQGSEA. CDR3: CSVGGQGGRTAFF. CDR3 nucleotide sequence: TGCAGCGTCGGGGGACAGGGGGGAAGGACGGCTTTCTTT.

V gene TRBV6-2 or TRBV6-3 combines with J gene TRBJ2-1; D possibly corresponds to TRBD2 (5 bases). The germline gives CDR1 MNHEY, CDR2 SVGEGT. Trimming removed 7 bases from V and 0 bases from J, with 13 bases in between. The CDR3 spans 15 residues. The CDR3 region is CASTQSGASYNEQFF. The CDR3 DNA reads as TGTGCCAGCACCCAAAGCGGAGCCTCCTACAATGAGCAGTTCTTC.

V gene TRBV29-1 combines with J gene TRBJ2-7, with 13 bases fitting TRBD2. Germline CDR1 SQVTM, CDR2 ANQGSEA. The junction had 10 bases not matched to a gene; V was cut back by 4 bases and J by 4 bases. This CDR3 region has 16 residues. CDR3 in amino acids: CSVAGLAGDGGYEQYF. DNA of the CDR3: TGCAGCGTTGCAGGACTAGCGGGAGATGGTGGGTACGAGCAGTACTTC.

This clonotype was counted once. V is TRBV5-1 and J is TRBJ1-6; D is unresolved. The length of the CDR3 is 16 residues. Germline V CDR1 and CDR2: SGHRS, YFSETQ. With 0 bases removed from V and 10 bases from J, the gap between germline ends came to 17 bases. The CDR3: CASSLDTDPGRSPLHF. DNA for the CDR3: TGCGCCAGCAGCTTGGATACAGATCCGGGGAGATCACCCCTCCACTTT.

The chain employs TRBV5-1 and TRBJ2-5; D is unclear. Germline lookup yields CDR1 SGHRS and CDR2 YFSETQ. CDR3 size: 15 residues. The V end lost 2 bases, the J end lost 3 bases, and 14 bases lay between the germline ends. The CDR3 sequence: CASSFLVTGEETQYF. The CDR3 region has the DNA TGCGCCAGCAGCTTCTTAGTGACGGGTGAAGAGACCCAGTACTTC.

The CDR3 region is CASKVPTEAFF. The CDR3 DNA follows: TGTGCCAGCAAAGTCCCTACGGAAGCTTTCTTT. The genes are TRBV2 and TRBJ1-1; D unresolved. This CDR3 has 11 amino acids. With 7 bases removed from V and 8 bases from J, the gap between germline ends came to 11 bases. CDR1 is SNHLY and CDR2 is FYNNEI in the germline V gene.

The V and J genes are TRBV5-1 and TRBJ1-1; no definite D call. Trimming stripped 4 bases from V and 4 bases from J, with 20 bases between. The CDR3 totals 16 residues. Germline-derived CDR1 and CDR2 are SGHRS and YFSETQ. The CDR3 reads CASSPGVGRVGTEAFF. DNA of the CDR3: TGCGCCAGCAGCCCTGGAGTTGGGCGCGTGGGCACTGAAGCTTTCTTT. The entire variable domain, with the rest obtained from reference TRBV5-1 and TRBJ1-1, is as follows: KAGVTQTPRYLIKTRGQQVTLSCSPISGHRSVSWYQQTPGQGLQFLFEYFSETQRNKGNFPGRFSGRQFSNSRSEMNVSTLELGDSALYLCASSPGVGRVGTEAFFGQGTRLTVV.

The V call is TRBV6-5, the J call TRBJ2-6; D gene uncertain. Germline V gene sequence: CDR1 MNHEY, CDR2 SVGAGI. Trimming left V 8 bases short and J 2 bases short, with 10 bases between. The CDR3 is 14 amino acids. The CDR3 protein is CASLSRAGANVLTF. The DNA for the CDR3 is TGTGCCAGCTTGAGCCGGGCTGGGGCCAACGTCCTGACTTTC.

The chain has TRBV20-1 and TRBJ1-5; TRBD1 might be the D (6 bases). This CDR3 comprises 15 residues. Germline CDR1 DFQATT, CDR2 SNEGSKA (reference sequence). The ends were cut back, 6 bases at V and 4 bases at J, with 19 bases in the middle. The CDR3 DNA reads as TGCAGTGCCCCTGGGGGGGCAGCACAAAATCAGCCCCAGCATTTT. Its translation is CSAPGGAAQNQPQHF.

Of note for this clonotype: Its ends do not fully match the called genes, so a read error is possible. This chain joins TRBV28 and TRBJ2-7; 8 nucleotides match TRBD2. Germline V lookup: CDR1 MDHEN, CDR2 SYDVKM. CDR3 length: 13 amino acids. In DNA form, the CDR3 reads TGTGCCAGCAGAGCGGGAGCCTCCTACGAGCTGTACTTC. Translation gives CASRAGASYELYF.